These T cell receptor beta chains were read from a single sample in a study of PD-L1 blockade in urothelial cancer. The table came from immunoSEQ multiplex PCR; TCRdb's copy has only in-frame clones and leaves some out. The sample lists 45,000 to 60,000 clones, 88% occurring once. The sample in question was PBMCs, obtained around atezolizumab (anti-PD-L1) treatment. These TCRs come from a man aged 60 to 75 with urothelial cancer. Both conserved end residues are part of each CDR3. D genes are given only for firm matches. The size of a clone is reported for some rows only, either as once, few or many, or as a class for expanded clones.

>NA|TRBV5-4|NA|TRBJ2-3
TGTGCCAGCAGCGGTTCCGGAGCTAGCACAGATACGCAGTATTTT
CASSGSGASTDTQYF
>NA|TRBV28|NA|TRBJ2-7
TGTGCCAGCAGTAGCGGACAGTTTCGGGGTTGGTCGTACTTC
CASSSGQFRGWSYF
>NA|TRBV7-2|once|TRBJ2-5
TGTGCCAGCAGCCCGTTCCAAGAGACCCAGTACTTC
CASSPFQETQYF
>TRBD2|TRBV5-1|NA|TRBJ2-1
TGCGCCAGCACTAGCGGGGGGGGATATGAGCAGTTCTTC
CASTSGGGYEQFF
>TRBD2|TRBV6-5|NA|TRBJ2-5
TGTGCCAGCGGACTAGCAGAAAAGACCCAGTACTTC
CASGLAEKTQYF
>NA|TRBV27|NA|TRBJ2-7
TGTGCCAGCAGTCACGCGGTTACTAGTTCCATACCCTACGAGCAGTACTTC
CASSHAVTSSIPYEQYF
>TRBD1|TRBV5-1|NA|TRBJ2-3
TGCGCCAGCAGCTTGTCACAGGGGGCTGGGACAGATACGCAGTATTTT
CASSLSQGAGTDTQYF
>NA|TRBV18|NA|TRBJ2-3
TGTGCCAGCTCACCCCAACAAATGCCCACAGATACGCAGTATTTT
CASSPQQMPTDTQYF
>NA|TRBV18|NA|TRBJ1-4
TGTGCCAGTTCATTCGGACAGAATGAAAAACTGTTTTTT
CASSFGQNEKLFF
>NA|TRBV2|NA|TRBJ2-5
TGTGCCAGCAGCAACCCAGGGTCAGAGACCCAGTACTTC
CASSNPGSETQYF
>TRBD1|TRBV6-1|NA|TRBJ1-1
TGTGCCAGCAGTGAACCCGCATTGGACAGGGTAGGGAACACTGAAGCTTTCTTT
CASSEPALDRVGNTEAFF
>TRBD2|TRBV7-3|NA|TRBJ2-3
TGTGCCAGCAGCTTAATGGGGACTAGCAATTCCTTAGATACGCAGTATTTT
CASSLMGTSNSLDTQYF
>NA|TRBV19|once|TRBJ2-7
TGTGCCAGTAGTATGACAGAGGCCACCTACGAGCAGTACTTC
CASSMTEATYEQYF
>NA|TRBV7-6|once|TRBJ2-1
TGTGCCAGCAGCTTAGATGGGTTCGGGAGTCACAATGAGCAGTTCTTC
CASSLDGFGSHNEQFF
>TRBD1|TRBV18|NA|TRBJ1-1
TGTGCCAGCTCACCTCGGACAGGGGCGTACACTGAAGCTTTCTTT
CASSPRTGAYTEAFF
>TRBD1|TRBV5-1|once|TRBJ2-2
TGCGCCAGCAGCTTGCCCCGACAGGGGAAGGACACCGGGGAGCTGTTTTTT
CASSLPRQGKDTGELFF
>NA|TRBV28|NA|TRBJ2-1
TGTGCCAGCAACCGGGGTTCCAATGAGCAGTTCTTC
CASNRGSNEQFF
>NA|TRBV4-1|NA|TRBJ2-1
TGCGCCAGCAGTTTCAGGAAGGGGGATGAGCAGTTCTTC
CASSFRKGDEQFF
>NA|TRBV2|few|TRBJ2-5
TGTGCCAGCACCCTTAACAGTCAAGAGACCCAGTACTTC
CASTLNSQETQYF
>TRBD1|TRBV4-1|NA|TRBJ2-7
TGCGCCAGCAGCCAGGTCGGGACAGACTTCTACGAGCAGTACTTC
CASSQVGTDFYEQYF
>NA|TRBV19|NA|TRBJ2-3
TGTGCCAGTACCTTAGGGTCTGGGGCCACAGATACGCAGTATTTT
CASTLGSGATDTQYF
>NA|TRBV29-1|NA|TRBJ1-4
TGCAGCGTCGGTCACCCGGGTAATGAAAAACTGTTTTTT
CSVGHPGNEKLFF
>NA|TRBV9|NA|TRBJ1-1
TGTGCCAGCAGCGTAGTGGACTCGAACACTGAAGCTTTCTTT
CASSVVDSNTEAFF
>TRBD1|TRBV30|NA|TRBJ1-4
TGTGCCTGGAGTACAGGGACAGGGGGTGAAAAACTGTTTTTT
CAWSTGTGGEKLFF
>TRBD1|TRBV6-5|NA|TRBJ1-1
TGTGCCAGCAGTTACTCAAACAGGGGACGGGGCACTGAAGCTTTCTTT
CASSYSNRGRGTEAFF
>TRBD1|TRBV4-1|NA|TRBJ2-3
TGCGCCAGCAGCCAAGGAAACTCCGGGACAGGGAGAATCAGACGGACAGATACGCAGTATTTT
CASSQGNSGTGRIRRTDTQYF
>NA|TRBV7-9|NA|TRBJ1-2
TGTGCCAGCAGCTCACACCAGAGACGGGACATTTATGGCTACACCTTC
CASSSHQRRDIYGYTF
>NA|TRBV6-1|once|TRBJ2-1
TGTGCCAGCAATGACGGTTACAATGAGCAGTTCTTC
CASNDGYNEQFF
>TRBD2|TRBV10-1|NA|TRBJ2-3
TGCGCCAGCACCGGACTAGCGGGGGAGCCGGGAGGTACGCAGTATTTT
CASTGLAGEPGGTQYF
>TRBD1|TRBV5-6|NA|TRBJ1-1
TGTGCCAGCAGCTTGGGGGGCAGGGGGCCTTGGACTGAAGCTTTCTTT
CASSLGGRGPWTEAFF
>TRBD2|TRBV7-2|NA|TRBJ2-5
TGTGCCAGCAGCGGTAGCGGGAGGAAAGAGACCCAGTACTTC
CASSGSGRKETQYF
>NA|TRBV7-2|NA|TRBJ2-7
TGTGCCAGCAGCTTAGATCAGGGTTCCTACGAGCAGTACTTC
CASSLDQGSYEQYF